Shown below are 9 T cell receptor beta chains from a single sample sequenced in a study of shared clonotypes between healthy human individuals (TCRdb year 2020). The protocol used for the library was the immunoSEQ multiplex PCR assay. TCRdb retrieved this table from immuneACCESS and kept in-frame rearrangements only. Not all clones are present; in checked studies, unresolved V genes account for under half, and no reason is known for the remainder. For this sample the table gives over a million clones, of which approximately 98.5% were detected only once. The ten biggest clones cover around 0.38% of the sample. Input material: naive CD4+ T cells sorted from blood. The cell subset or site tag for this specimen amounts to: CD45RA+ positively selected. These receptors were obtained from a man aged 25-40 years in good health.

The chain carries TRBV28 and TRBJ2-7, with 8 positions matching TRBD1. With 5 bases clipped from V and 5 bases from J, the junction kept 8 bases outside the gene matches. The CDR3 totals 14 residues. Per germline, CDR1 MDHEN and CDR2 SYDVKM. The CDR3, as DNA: TGTGCCAGCAGTCCTTGGACAGGGTTCAACGAGCAGTACTTC. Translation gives CASSPWTGFNEQYF.

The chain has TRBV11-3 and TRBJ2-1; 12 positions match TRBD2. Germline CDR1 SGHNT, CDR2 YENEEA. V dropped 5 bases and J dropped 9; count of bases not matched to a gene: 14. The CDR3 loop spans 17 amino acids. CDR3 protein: CASSPSPSGRAGFEQFF. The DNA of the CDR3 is TGTGCCAGCAGCCCCAGTCCTAGCGGGAGGGCCGGTTTTGAGCAGTTCTTC.

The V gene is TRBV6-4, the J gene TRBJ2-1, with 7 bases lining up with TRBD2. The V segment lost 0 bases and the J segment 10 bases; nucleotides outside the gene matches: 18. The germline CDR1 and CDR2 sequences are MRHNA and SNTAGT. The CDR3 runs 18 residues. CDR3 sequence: CASSDSPTGLGSGGEQFF. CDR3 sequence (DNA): TGTGCCAGCAGTGACTCGCCCACCGGACTGGGGTCGGGGGGAGAGCAGTTCTTC.

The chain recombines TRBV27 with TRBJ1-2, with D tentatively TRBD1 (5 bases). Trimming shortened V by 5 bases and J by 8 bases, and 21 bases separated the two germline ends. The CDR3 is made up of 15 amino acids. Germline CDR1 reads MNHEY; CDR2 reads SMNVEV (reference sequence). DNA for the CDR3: TGTGCCAGCAGTCCTCGAAGGGGTGCTCCTGGGGGCTACACCTTC. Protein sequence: CASSPRRGAPGGYTF.

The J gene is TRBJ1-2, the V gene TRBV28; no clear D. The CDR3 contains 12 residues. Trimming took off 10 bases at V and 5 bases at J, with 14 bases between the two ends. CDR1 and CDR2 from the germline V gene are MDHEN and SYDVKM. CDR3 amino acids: CANGGGPYGYTF. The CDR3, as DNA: TGTGCCAATGGTGGAGGGCCTTATGGCTACACCTTC.

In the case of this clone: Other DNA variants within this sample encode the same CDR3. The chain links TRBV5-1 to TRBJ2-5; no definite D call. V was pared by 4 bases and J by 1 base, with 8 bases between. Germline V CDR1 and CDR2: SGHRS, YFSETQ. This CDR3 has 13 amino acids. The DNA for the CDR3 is TGCGCCAGCAGCCGGCCTCCCCAAGAGACCCAGTACTTC. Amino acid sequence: CASSRPPQETQYF.

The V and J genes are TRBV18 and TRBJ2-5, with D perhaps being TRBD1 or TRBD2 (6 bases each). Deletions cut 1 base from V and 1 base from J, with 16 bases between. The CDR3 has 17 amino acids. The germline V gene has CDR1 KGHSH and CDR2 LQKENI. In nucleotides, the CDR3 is TGTGCCAGCTCACCACGGTGGGGGGCGAGGGTCCAAGAGACCCAGTACTTC. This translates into CASSPRWGARVQETQYF.

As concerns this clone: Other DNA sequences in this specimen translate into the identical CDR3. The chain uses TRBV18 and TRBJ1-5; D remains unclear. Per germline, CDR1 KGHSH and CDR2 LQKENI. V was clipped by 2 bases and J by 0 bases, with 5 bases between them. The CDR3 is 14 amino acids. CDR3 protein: CASSPEYSNQPQHF. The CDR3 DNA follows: TGTGCCAGCTCACCAGAATATAGCAATCAGCCCCAGCATTTT.

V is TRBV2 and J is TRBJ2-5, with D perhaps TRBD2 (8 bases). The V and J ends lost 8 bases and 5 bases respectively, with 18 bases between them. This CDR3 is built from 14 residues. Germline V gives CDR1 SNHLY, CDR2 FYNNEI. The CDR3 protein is CASAGGQTWETQYF. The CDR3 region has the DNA TGTGCCAGCGCGGGGGGACAGACGTGGGAGACCCAGTACTTC.